This is a list of T cell receptor beta chains from one sample in a study of T cell repertoires in cytomegalovirus infection. MiXCR, run by TCRdb on the reads, gives a single entry per CDR3 protein. The table records hundreds of thousands of distinct CDR3 sequences, approximately 24% of them present only once. Input material: CD8+ T cells from PBMCs. These receptors all come from a human donor in good health (CMV status not recorded). Some clones in this sample may be carry-over from other donors' samples. The CDR3 runs from the conserved cysteine through the conserved F or W. A D gene is named only where the DNA matches it firmly. Clone size is given for some rows only: seen once, a few or many times, or a class if the clone is expanded.

.	TRBV11-2	TRBJ1-1	.	TGTGCCAGCAGCTTAGAGAACCGAGGGACTGAAGCTTTCTTT	CASSLENRGTEAFF
few	TRBV6-6	TRBJ2-1	.	TGTGCCAGCAGCGTTCCCCGGGACTACAATGAGCAGTTCTTC	CASSVPRDYNEQFF
many	TRBV7-2	TRBJ1-1	.	TGTGCCAGCAGCTCCGGACACCCAAGAGCTTTCTTT	CASSSGHPRAFF
.	TRBV29-1	TRBJ2-1	TRBD1	TGCAGCGTTGAAGCAAGGGCCGGGACAGGGAAGGTTAAGCAGTTCTTC	CSVEARAGTGKVKQFF
.	TRBV5-6	TRBJ1-1	.	TGTGCCAGCAGCTTGTGGGGGGCAGGGACTGAAGCTTTCTTT	CASSLWGAGTEAFF
.	TRBV7-2	TRBJ2-3	.	TGTGCCAGCAGCATCTCAGATACGCAGTATTTT	CASSISDTQYF
few	TRBV7-2	TRBJ1-1	TRBD1	TGTGCCAGCAGCTGGACAGGGGGCGACCGTGTCACTGAAGCTTTCTTT	CASSWTGGDRVTEAFF
.	TRBV6-2/TRBV6-3	TRBJ2-3	TRBD2	TGTGCCAGCAGTTACCGGACTAGGATTCAGGATACGCAGTATTTT	CASSYRTRIQDTQYF
few	TRBV14	TRBJ1-6	.	TGTGCCAGCAGCCTCCCAGGACGGTATAATTCACCCCTCCACTTT	CASSLPGRYNSPLHF
many	TRBV19	TRBJ1-1	.	TGTGCCAGTAGTATTGGGTTGTCTGAAGCTTTCTTT	CASSIGLSEAFF
few	TRBV29-1	TRBJ1-1	.	TGCAGCGTGGACGGTTACAGGCTGAGGAACACTGAAGCTTTCTTT	CSVDGYRLRNTEAFF
.	TRBV20-1	TRBJ2-1	TRBD1	TGCAGTGCTAGAGCGGGCTGGGGGACAGAGACCTACAATGAGCAGTTCTTC	CSARAGWGTETYNEQFF
.	TRBV20-1	TRBJ1-5	TRBD1	TGCAGTGCTGGTTCAGGGGGCCCCCTTAGCAATCAGCCCCAGCATTTT	CSAGSGGPLSNQPQHF
many	TRBV7-6	TRBJ2-5	.	TGTGCCAGCAGCTTAGGGGGATCCCAAGAGACCCAGTACTTC	CASSLGGSQETQYF
.	TRBV6-2/TRBV6-3	TRBJ2-1	TRBD2	TGTGCCAGCAGTTACGGGCTAGCGGGGGTACGGGGTGAGCAGTTCTTC	CASSYGLAGVRGEQFF
few	TRBV6-2/TRBV6-3	TRBJ2-1	TRBD2	TGTGCCAGCAGTATGGGACTAGCGGGGTTTTCCTACAATGAGCAGTTCTTC	CASSMGLAGFSYNEQFF
.	TRBV20-1	TRBJ2-4	.	TGCAGTGCTAGAGATCGGCGCGGGACGGCCAAAAACATTCAGTACTTC	CSARDRRGTAKNIQYF
.	TRBV7-9	TRBJ2-7	.	TGTGCCAGCAGCCATCCGAAGGGGGTCTCCTACGAGCAGTACTTC	CASSHPKGVSYEQYF
many	TRBV7-8	TRBJ1-3	TRBD1	TGTGCCAGCAGCGCGCTACAGGGGGAGGATGGAAACACCATATATTTT	CASSALQGEDGNTIYF
.	TRBV20-1	TRBJ1-1	.	TGCAGTGCATCGGGGGGGAACACTGAAGCTTTCTTT	CSASGGNTEAFF
.	TRBV20-1	TRBJ2-1	.	TGCAGCGGGGAGGACAGCTACAATGAGCAGTTCTTC	CSGEDSYNEQFF
.	TRBV20-1	TRBJ2-6	.	TGCAGTGCTAGAGATTTCGCCTCTGGGGCCAACGTCCTGACTTTC	CSARDFASGANVLTF
few	TRBV28	TRBJ1-1	.	TGTGCCAGCAGTCCCCTAAAACCGAACACTGAAGCTTTCTTT	CASSPLKPNTEAFF
.	TRBV7-3	TRBJ1-1	.	TGTGCCAGCAGCGCAAGCCCGATGACAAGGAACACTGAAGCTTTCTTT	CASSASPMTRNTEAFF
few	TRBV28	TRBJ1-6	TRBD1	TGTGCCAGCAGTACTCCAGGGGGCGGTTCACCCCTCCACTTT	CASSTPGGGSPLHF
many	TRBV7-6	TRBJ2-1	.	TGTGCCAGCAGCACCCGACTGGAACCCTACAATGAGCAGTTCTTC	CASSTRLEPYNEQFF
many	TRBV12-3/TRBV12-4	TRBJ2-2	.	TGTGCCAGCAGTTCCCCCTTGCGGGCAGTGAACACCGGGGAGCTGTTTTTT	CASSSPLRAVNTGELFF
.	TRBV5-5	TRBJ1-5	.	TGTGCCAGCAGCTCTGTCCCAAGCGATCAGCCCCAGCATTTT	CASSSVPSDQPQHF
few	TRBV5-1	TRBJ2-1	TRBD2	TGCGCCAGCAGTTCCACTAGCGGGGGGCTCTACAATGAGCAGTTCTTC	CASSSTSGGLYNEQFF
.	TRBV28	TRBJ1-1	.	TGTGCCAGCCTGGGCCCCCTCCTGGCTTTCTTT	CASLGPLLAFF
few	TRBV20-1	TRBJ2-1	TRBD2	TGCAGTGCTTCGTGGACTAGCGGGGGCGATGAGCAGTTCTTC	CSASWTSGGDEQFF
.	TRBV7-9	TRBJ2-3	.	TGTGCCAGCAGCTCCACTAGGCTGTGGGCAGATACGCAGTATTTT	CASSSTRLWADTQYF
few	TRBV12-3/TRBV12-4	TRBJ2-3	TRBD2	TGTGCCAGCAGTTTAGCGAATGATCAAACTAGCGGGGAAACAGATACGCAGTATTTT	CASSLANDQTSGETDTQYF
few	TRBV2	TRBJ2-1	.	TGTGCCAGCAGTGATCGTCCTTATTCGAGAAATGAGCAGTTCTTC	CASSDRPYSRNEQFF
.	TRBV15	TRBJ2-2	.	TGTGCCACCAGCAGAGATTCCCTTACAGCGAACACCGGGGAGCTGTTTTTT	CATSRDSLTANTGELFF
many	TRBV6-2/TRBV6-3	TRBJ2-5	.	TGTGCCAGCAGTTACGTGGCAGCCCAAGAGACCCAGTACTTC	CASSYVAAQETQYF
few	TRBV12-3/TRBV12-4	TRBJ2-3	TRBD2	TGTGCCAGCAGTTTTATGTTGGCTAGCGGGGGCTTCGGGGGCACAGATACGCAGTATTTT	CASSFMLASGGFGGTDTQYF
few	TRBV7-9	TRBJ1-1	.	TGTGCCAGCAGCTTACGTGTCAGTGGAAACACTGAAGCTTTCTTT	CASSLRVSGNTEAFF
.	TRBV27	TRBJ2-5	TRBD1	TGTGCCAGCAGTTTTGGACAGGGGGGTATCCAAGAGACCCAGTACTTC	CASSFGQGGIQETQYF
.	TRBV20-1	TRBJ1-2	.	TGCAGTGCGCCGGACAGCGAGGAGGGCTACACCTTC	CSAPDSEEGYTF
.	TRBV14	TRBJ2-1	TRBD2	TGTGCCAGCAGTCTCGGGGGGGCCGTGGAGTGGCAGTTCTTC	CASSLGGAVEWQFF